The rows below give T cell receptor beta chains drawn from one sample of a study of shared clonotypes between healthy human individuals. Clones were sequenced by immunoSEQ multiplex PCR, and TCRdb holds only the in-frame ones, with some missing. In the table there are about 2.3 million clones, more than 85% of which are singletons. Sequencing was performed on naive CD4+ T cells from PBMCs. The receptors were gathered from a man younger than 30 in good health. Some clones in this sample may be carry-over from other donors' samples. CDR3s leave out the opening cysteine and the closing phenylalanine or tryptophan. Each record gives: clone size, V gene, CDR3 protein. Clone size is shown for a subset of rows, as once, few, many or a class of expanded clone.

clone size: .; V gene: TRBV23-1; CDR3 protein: ASSPRGEAF
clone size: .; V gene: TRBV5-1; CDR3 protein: ASSSSGGNTGELF
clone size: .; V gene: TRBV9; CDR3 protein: ASSALAASYEQY
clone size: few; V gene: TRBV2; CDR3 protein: ASSLDRQPQH
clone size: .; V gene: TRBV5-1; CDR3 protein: ASSQEADTQY
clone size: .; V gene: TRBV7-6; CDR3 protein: ASSGRTQSTDTQY
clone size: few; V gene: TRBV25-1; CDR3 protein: ASSQAGYGYT
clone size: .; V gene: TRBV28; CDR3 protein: ASSPWTGQTYEQY
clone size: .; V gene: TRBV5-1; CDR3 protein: ASSSGSGSGEQY
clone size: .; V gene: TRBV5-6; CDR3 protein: ASSWENVQY
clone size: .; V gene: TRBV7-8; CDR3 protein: ASSSPENTEAF
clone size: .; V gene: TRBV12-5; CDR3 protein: ASGLSDDTQY
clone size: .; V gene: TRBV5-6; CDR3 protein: ASSLEGDRYYRT
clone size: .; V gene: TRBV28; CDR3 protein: ASRTGGTETQY
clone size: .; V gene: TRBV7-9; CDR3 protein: ASSLILGNEQF
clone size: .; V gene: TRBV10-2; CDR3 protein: ASSEWLGASYNEQF
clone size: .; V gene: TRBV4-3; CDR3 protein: ASSQDDREGTDTQY
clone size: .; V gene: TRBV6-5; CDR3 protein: ASSKLGAYEQY
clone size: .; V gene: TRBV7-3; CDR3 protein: ASSSAYSGDTQY
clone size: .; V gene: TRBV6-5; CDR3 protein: ASSYGGLGSHEQY
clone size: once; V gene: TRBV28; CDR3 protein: ASSPGPNYGYT
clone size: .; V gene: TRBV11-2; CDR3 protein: ASSLDLGGSGANVLT
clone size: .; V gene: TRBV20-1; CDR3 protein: SARSGPYQF
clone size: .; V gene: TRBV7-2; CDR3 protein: ASSLDAGGTYEQY
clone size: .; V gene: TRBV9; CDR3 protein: ASSVELGRTEAF
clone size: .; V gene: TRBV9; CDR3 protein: ASSVIRGGYNEQF
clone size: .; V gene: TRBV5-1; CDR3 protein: ASSLGLAGEGTGELF
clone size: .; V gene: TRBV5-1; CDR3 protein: ASSPGGEQF
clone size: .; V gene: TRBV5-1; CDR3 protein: ASSSGTTSYNEQF
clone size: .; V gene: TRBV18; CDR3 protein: ASSLSVYAAGGNNEQF
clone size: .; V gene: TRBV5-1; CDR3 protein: ASSPLSQETQY